Detailed here is one T cell receptor beta chain. Its antigen is as yet unknown. Time point: week 35, safety follow-up. It was 300 ug of mutant IDH1 20-mer peptide that made up each vaccine dose, given with topical imiquimod. This entry comes from a study of a mutant IDH1 vaccine in newly diagnosed glioma. The germline CDR1 and CDR2 sequences are LNHNV and YYDKDF (reference sequence). The CDR3 is 17 amino acids. The trim removed 2 bases at V and 5 bases at J, leaving 12 bases unmatched. Profiling relied on immunoSEQ multiplex PCR, and the TCRdb table lists in-frame clones only, not all of them. The sample carries roughly 48,000 clones, less than 80% recorded once.

The chain joins TRBV15 to TRBJ2-5, with 9 bases identical to TRBD1. The source is a man aged 40-49 years with glioma. The input for sequencing was PBMCs, taken from a glioma patient whose treatment included an IDH1 peptide vaccine. CDR3 sequence (DNA): TGTGCCACCAGCAGACCTTACAGGGGGCTGTCGACCGAGACCCAGTACTTC. This translates into CATSRPYRGLSTETQYF.